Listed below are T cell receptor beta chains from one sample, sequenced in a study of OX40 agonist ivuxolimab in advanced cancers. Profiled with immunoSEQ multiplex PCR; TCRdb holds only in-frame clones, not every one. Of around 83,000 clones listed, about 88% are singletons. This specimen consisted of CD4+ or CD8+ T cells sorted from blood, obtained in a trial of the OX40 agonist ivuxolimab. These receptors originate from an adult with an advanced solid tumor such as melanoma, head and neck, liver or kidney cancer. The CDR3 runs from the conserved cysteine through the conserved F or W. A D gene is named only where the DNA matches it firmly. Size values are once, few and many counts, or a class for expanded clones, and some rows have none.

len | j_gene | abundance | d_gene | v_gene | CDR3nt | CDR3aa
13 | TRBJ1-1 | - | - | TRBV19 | TGTGCCAGTAGTAAACGGATGAACACTGAAGCTTTCTTT | CASSKRMNTEAFF
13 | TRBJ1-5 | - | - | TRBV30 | TGTGCCTGGAGTGTCAGCGTCTTAGGGCCCCAGCATTTT | CAWSVSVLGPQHF
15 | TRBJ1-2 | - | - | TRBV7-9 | TGTGCCAGCAGCTTAGGAGACACTCGACCGGGTGGCTACACCTTC | CASSLGDTRPGGYTF
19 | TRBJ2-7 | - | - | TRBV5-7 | TGTGCCAGCAGCCAACTAACACAGGGAGTGGCGGGGAGCTCCTACGAGCAGTACTTC | CASSQLTQGVAGSSYEQYF
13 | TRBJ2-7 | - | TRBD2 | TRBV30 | TGTGCCTGGAGTGTCCATGGGACTAGCAATAAGTACTTC | CAWSVHGTSNKYF
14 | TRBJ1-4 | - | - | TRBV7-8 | TGTGCCAGCAGCTTAGAAGGCTTAGGAGAAAAACTGTTTTTT | CASSLEGLGEKLFF
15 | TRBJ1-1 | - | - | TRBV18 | TGTGCCAGCTCACCCGGGGCCGGGCCTAACACTGAAGCTTTCTTT | CASSPGAGPNTEAFF
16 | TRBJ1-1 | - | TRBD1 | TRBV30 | TGTGCCTGGTACGGGACAGGGCTTCGGACGTACACTGAAGCTTTCTTT | CAWYGTGLRTYTEAFF
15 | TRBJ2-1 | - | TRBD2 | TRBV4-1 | TGCGCCAGCAGCCAAACTAGCGGGGTATACAATGAGCAGTTCTTC | CASSQTSGVYNEQFF
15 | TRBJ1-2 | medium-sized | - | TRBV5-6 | TGTGCCAGCAGCTTGGTTCCGGGGGCTAACTATGGCTACACCTTC | CASSLVPGANYGYTF
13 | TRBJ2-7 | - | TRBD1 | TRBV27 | TGTGCCAGCAGCGACAGGGGGCCCTACGAGCAGTACTTC | CASSDRGPYEQYF
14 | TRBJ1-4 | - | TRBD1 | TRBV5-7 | TGTGCCAGCAGCCCAGGGGGGGGTAATGAAAAACTGTTTTTT | CASSPGGGNEKLFF
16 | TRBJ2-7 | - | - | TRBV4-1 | TGCGCCAGCAGCCTCCTTGTCCAGGGGAGCTCCTACGAGCAGTACTTC | CASSLLVQGSSYEQYF
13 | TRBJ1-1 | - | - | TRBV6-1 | TGTGCCAGCATTCTCATAGGGGGCACTGAAGCTTTCTTT | CASILIGGTEAFF
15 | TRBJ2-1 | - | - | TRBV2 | TGTGCCAGCAACTATAGGGCTGAAGGGTACAATGAGCAGTTCTTC | CASNYRAEGYNEQFF
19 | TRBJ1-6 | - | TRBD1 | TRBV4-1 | TGCGCCAGCAGCCAAGTAAGTCGAGGACAGGCCGCGGTTAATTCACCCCTCCACTTT | CASSQVSRGQAAVNSPLHF
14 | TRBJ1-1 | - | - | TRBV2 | TGTGCCAGCAGTGCGGACAGAATCAACACTGAAGCTTTCTTT | CASSADRINTEAFF
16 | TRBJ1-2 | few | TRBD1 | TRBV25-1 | TGTGCCAGCAGTGAAGCGGGGGGGACAGGGGGAGGCGGCTACACCTTC | CASSEAGGTGGGGYTF
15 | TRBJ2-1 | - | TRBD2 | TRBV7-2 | TGTGCCAGCAGCTTTTCTGGCGGGGGGGTTGATGAGCAGTTCTTC | CASSFSGGGVDEQFF
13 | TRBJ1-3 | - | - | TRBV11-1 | TGTGCCAGCAGCCCGGACAGACTTAGGACCATATATTTT | CASSPDRLRTIYF
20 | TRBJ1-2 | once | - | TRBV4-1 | TGCGCCAGCAGCCAAGATGAAGGAGCCCGGACAGAGGTCTTATGGTATGGCTACACCTTC | CASSQDEGARTEVLWYGYTF
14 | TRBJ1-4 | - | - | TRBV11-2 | TGTGCCAGCAGCTGGAATTCGGGTGGGGAAAAACTGTTTTTT | CASSWNSGGEKLFF
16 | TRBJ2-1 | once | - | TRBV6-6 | TGTGCCAGCAGTATACCCCCTCGGGCGGAGGTTCGGGAGCAGTTCTTC | CASSIPPRAEVREQFF
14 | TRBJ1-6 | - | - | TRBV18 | TGTGCCAGCTCACCCGGGACATATAATTCACCCCTCCACTTT | CASSPGTYNSPLHF
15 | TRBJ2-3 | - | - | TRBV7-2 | TGTGCCAGCAGCTTGAGGGAGAGAAAGACAGATACGCAGTATTTT | CASSLRERKTDTQYF
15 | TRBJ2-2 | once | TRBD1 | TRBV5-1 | TGCGCCAGCAGCTTTGACAGGGCGAACACCGGGGAGCTGTTTTTT | CASSFDRANTGELFF
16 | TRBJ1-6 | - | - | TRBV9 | TGTGCCAGCAGCGCTTCCGCGGGGGATCCTAATTCACCCCTCCACTTT | CASSASAGDPNSPLHF
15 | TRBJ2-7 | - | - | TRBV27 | TGTGCCAGCAGTTTAAAGGCAGGGTTCTCCTACGAGCAGTACTTC | CASSLKAGFSYEQYF
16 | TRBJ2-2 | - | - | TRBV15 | TGTGCCACCAGCACCCGTGCAGGTCCGAACACCGGGGAGCTGTTTTTT | CATSTRAGPNTGELFF
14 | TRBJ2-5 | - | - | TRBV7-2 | TGTGCCAGCAGCTTAGGACAGGTTTTCGCGGCCCAGTACTTC | CASSLGQVFAAQYF
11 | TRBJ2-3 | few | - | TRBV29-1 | TGCAGCGCAGGGAAAACAGATACGCAGTATTTT | CSAGKTDTQYF